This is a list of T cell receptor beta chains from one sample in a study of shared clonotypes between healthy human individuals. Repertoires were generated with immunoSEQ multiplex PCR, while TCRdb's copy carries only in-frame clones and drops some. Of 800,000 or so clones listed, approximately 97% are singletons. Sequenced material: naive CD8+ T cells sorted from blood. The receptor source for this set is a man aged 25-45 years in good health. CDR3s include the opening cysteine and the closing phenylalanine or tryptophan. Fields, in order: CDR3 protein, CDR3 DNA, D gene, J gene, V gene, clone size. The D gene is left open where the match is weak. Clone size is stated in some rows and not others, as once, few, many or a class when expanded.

CDR3 protein: CASFQSVASGNTIYF; CDR3 DNA: TGTGCCAGCTTCCAGTCTGTTGCTTCTGGAAACACCATATATTTT; D gene: .; J gene: TRBJ1-3; V gene: TRBV7-9; clone size: .
CDR3 protein: CSVSLRGGTEAFF; CDR3 DNA: TGCAGCGTTAGTCTGCGGGGAGGTACTGAAGCTTTCTTT; D gene: .; J gene: TRBJ1-1; V gene: TRBV29-1; clone size: .
CDR3 protein: CASSGSGSSYNEQFF; CDR3 DNA: TGTGCCAGCAGCGGTAGCGGGAGCTCCTACAATGAGCAGTTCTTC; D gene: TRBD2; J gene: TRBJ2-1; V gene: TRBV5-4; clone size: .
CDR3 protein: CASSDANPYEQYF; CDR3 DNA: TGTGCCAGCAGCGATGCCAACCCCTACGAGCAGTACTTC; D gene: .; J gene: TRBJ2-7; V gene: TRBV9; clone size: .
CDR3 protein: CASSHVGGKPYNEQFF; CDR3 DNA: TGCGCCAGCAGCCATGTCGGAGGCAAGCCCTACAATGAGCAGTTCTTC; D gene: .; J gene: TRBJ2-1; V gene: TRBV4-1; clone size: .
CDR3 protein: CASSLVEGQGYEQYF; CDR3 DNA: TGTGCCAGCAGCTTAGTAGAGGGACAGGGGTACGAGCAGTACTTC; D gene: TRBD1; J gene: TRBJ2-7; V gene: TRBV7-9; clone size: .
CDR3 protein: CASSFGLAGYTGELFF; CDR3 DNA: TGTGCCAGCAGCTTCGGTCTAGCGGGGTACACCGGGGAGCTGTTTTTT; D gene: TRBD2; J gene: TRBJ2-2; V gene: TRBV11-3; clone size: .
CDR3 protein: CASSLSGRGFAQPQHF; CDR3 DNA: TGTGCCAGCAGTTTATCTGGCAGGGGGTTTGCTCAGCCCCAGCATTTT; D gene: TRBD1; J gene: TRBJ1-5; V gene: TRBV27; clone size: .
CDR3 protein: CASSPGTGSYEQYF; CDR3 DNA: TGCGCCAGCAGCCCGGGGACAGGGTCCTACGAGCAGTACTTC; D gene: TRBD1; J gene: TRBJ2-7; V gene: TRBV5-1; clone size: .
CDR3 protein: CASSLFVAGANVLTF; CDR3 DNA: TGCGCCAGCAGCTTGTTTGTTGCTGGGGCCAACGTCCTGACTTTC; D gene: .; J gene: TRBJ2-6; V gene: TRBV5-1; clone size: .
CDR3 protein: CASNIPSGRSYNEQFF; CDR3 DNA: TGTGCCAGCAACATACCAAGCGGGCGCTCCTACAATGAGCAGTTCTTC; D gene: .; J gene: TRBJ2-1; V gene: TRBV7-9; clone size: .
CDR3 protein: CASSMGPNTGELFF; CDR3 DNA: TGTGCCAGCAGCATGGGCCCAAACACCGGGGAGCTGTTTTTT; D gene: .; J gene: TRBJ2-2; V gene: TRBV5-6; clone size: .
CDR3 protein: CASSPGTSSYEQYF; CDR3 DNA: TGTGCCAGCAGTCCCGGGACATCCTCCTACGAGCAGTACTTC; D gene: .; J gene: TRBJ2-7; V gene: TRBV27; clone size: few
CDR3 protein: CAWSVGVPGELFF; CDR3 DNA: TGTGCCTGGAGTGTCGGGGTCCCCGGGGAGCTGTTTTTT; D gene: .; J gene: TRBJ2-2; V gene: TRBV30; clone size: once
CDR3 protein: CASSQDGSPRTDTQYF; CDR3 DNA: TGCGCCAGCAGCCAAGATGGTTCCCCACGCACAGATACGCAGTATTTT; D gene: .; J gene: TRBJ2-3; V gene: TRBV4-3; clone size: few
CDR3 protein: CASSAKTGVTQYF; CDR3 DNA: TGTGCCAGCAGCGCAAAGACAGGGGTTACGCAGTATTTT; D gene: TRBD1; J gene: TRBJ2-3; V gene: TRBV7-9; clone size: .
CDR3 protein: CASMPTGAQETQYF; CDR3 DNA: TGTGCCAGCATGCCGACGGGGGCCCAAGAGACCCAGTACTTC; D gene: .; J gene: TRBJ2-5; V gene: TRBV11-2; clone size: .
CDR3 protein: CASSEVTANYGYTF; CDR3 DNA: TGTGCCAGCAGCGAGGTAACTGCAAACTATGGCTACACCTTC; D gene: .; J gene: TRBJ1-2; V gene: TRBV9; clone size: .
CDR3 protein: CASSPEGPWAGGSYEQYF; CDR3 DNA: TGTGCCAGCTCACCAGAGGGCCCCTGGGCGGGAGGGTCGTACGAGCAGTACTTC; D gene: TRBD2; J gene: TRBJ2-7; V gene: TRBV18; clone size: once
CDR3 protein: CASSIGTSGLPDTQYF; CDR3 DNA: TGTGCCAGCAGCATTGGGACTAGCGGCCTGCCGGATACGCAGTATTTT; D gene: TRBD2; J gene: TRBJ2-3; V gene: TRBV5-4; clone size: .
CDR3 protein: CASSTGKWDRVSYEQYF; CDR3 DNA: TGTGCCAGTAGTACCGGGAAATGGGACAGGGTCTCATACGAGCAGTACTTC; D gene: TRBD1; J gene: TRBJ2-7; V gene: TRBV19; clone size: .
CDR3 protein: CASSYFGGLNTEAFF; CDR3 DNA: TGTGCCAGCAGTTACTTCGGGGGGCTGAACACTGAAGCTTTCTTT; D gene: .; J gene: TRBJ1-1; V gene: TRBV6-5; clone size: .
CDR3 protein: CASSLGRGPYEQYF; CDR3 DNA: TGCGCCAGCAGCTTAGGCAGGGGGCCGTACGAGCAGTACTTC; D gene: TRBD1; J gene: TRBJ2-7; V gene: TRBV5-1; clone size: .
CDR3 protein: CASSFSGNNEQFF; CDR3 DNA: TGTGCCAGCAGTTTCAGTGGGAACAATGAGCAGTTCTTC; D gene: .; J gene: TRBJ2-1; V gene: TRBV27; clone size: .
CDR3 protein: CASSLGGTGDYEQYF; CDR3 DNA: TGTGCCAGCAGCCTCGGCGGGACAGGGGACTACGAGCAGTACTTC; D gene: TRBD1; J gene: TRBJ2-7; V gene: TRBV4-2; clone size: .
CDR3 protein: CASSPRSGSSYEQYF; CDR3 DNA: TGTGCCAGCAGCCCACGGAGCGGGAGTTCCTACGAGCAGTACTTC; D gene: TRBD2; J gene: TRBJ2-7; V gene: TRBV9; clone size: .
CDR3 protein: CASSIFGGNYGYTF; CDR3 DNA: TGTGCCAGTAGTATTTTTGGGGGTAACTATGGCTACACCTTC; D gene: .; J gene: TRBJ1-2; V gene: TRBV19; clone size: once
CDR3 protein: CASSLRANQPQHF; CDR3 DNA: TGTGCCAGCAGTTTAAGGGCCAATCAGCCCCAGCATTTT; D gene: .; J gene: TRBJ1-5; V gene: TRBV28; clone size: .
CDR3 protein: CASSQLPPNNEQFF; CDR3 DNA: TGTGCCAGCAGTCAGCTCCCCCCAAACAATGAGCAGTTCTTC; D gene: .; J gene: TRBJ2-1; V gene: TRBV28; clone size: .
CDR3 protein: CASSSRRGELFF; CDR3 DNA: TGTGCCAGCAGTTCCCGGCGAGGGGAGCTGTTTTTT; D gene: .; J gene: TRBJ2-2; V gene: TRBV27; clone size: .
CDR3 protein: CASSSLSTGNYGYTF; CDR3 DNA: TGTGCCAGCAGCTCCCTCTCGACGGGAAACTATGGCTACACCTTC; D gene: .; J gene: TRBJ1-2; V gene: TRBV7-9; clone size: once
CDR3 protein: CSVVGSGTTGELFF; CDR3 DNA: TGCAGCGTTGTGGGTAGCGGGACCACCGGGGAGCTGTTTTTT; D gene: TRBD2; J gene: TRBJ2-2; V gene: TRBV29-1; clone size: .
CDR3 protein: CASSWWGGDEKLFF; CDR3 DNA: TGTGCCAGCAGTTGGTGGGGCGGGGATGAAAAACTGTTTTTT; D gene: .; J gene: TRBJ1-4; V gene: TRBV7-2; clone size: .
CDR3 protein: CASSDNGLFKSYNEQFF; CDR3 DNA: TGTGCCAGCAGCGATAATGGGTTATTCAAGTCCTACAATGAGCAGTTCTTC; D gene: .; J gene: TRBJ2-1; V gene: TRBV9; clone size: .
CDR3 protein: CSAQPTSGRDEQYF; CDR3 DNA: TGCAGCGCCCAACCTACTAGCGGGAGGGACGAGCAGTACTTC; D gene: TRBD2; J gene: TRBJ2-7; V gene: TRBV29-1; clone size: .
CDR3 protein: CASSQDLGSYNEQFF; CDR3 DNA: TGCGCCAGCAGCCAAGATCTTGGCTCCTACAATGAGCAGTTCTTC; D gene: .; J gene: TRBJ2-1; V gene: TRBV4-1; clone size: .
CDR3 protein: CASSTEGQGGEQYF; CDR3 DNA: TGTGCCAGCAGTACGGAGGGTCAGGGAGGCGAGCAGTACTTC; D gene: .; J gene: TRBJ2-7; V gene: TRBV27; clone size: .
CDR3 protein: CASSPRGSGVPGEQYF; CDR3 DNA: TGTGCCAGCAGCCCCCGGGGTAGCGGGGTCCCGGGCGAGCAGTACTTC; D gene: TRBD2; J gene: TRBJ2-7; V gene: TRBV11-3; clone size: .
CDR3 protein: CASRDTYEQYF; CDR3 DNA: TGTGCCAGCAGGGACACGTACGAGCAGTACTTC; D gene: .; J gene: TRBJ2-7; V gene: TRBV25-1; clone size: .
CDR3 protein: CASSLGYSTYEQYF; CDR3 DNA: TGTGCCAGCAGCTTAGGGTATTCAACCTACGAGCAGTACTTC; D gene: .; J gene: TRBJ2-7; V gene: TRBV7-9; clone size: .
CDR3 protein: CAISGGAYNEQFF; CDR3 DNA: TGTGCCATTAGCGGGGGGGCTTACAATGAGCAGTTCTTC; D gene: TRBD2; J gene: TRBJ2-1; V gene: TRBV30; clone size: .